Each of the 9 T cell receptor beta chains below was sequenced from the same sample in a study of OX40 agonist ivuxolimab in advanced cancers. Generated by immunoSEQ multiplex PCR, the TCRdb table keeps only in-frame clones and is missing some. The profile covers under 90,000 clones, with about 85% appearing a single time and around 0.94% taken by the ten largest. The material was CD4+ or CD8+ T cells sorted from blood, obtained in a trial of the OX40 agonist ivuxolimab. The receptors were sampled from an adult with an advanced solid tumor such as melanoma, head and neck, liver or kidney cancer.

The V and J genes are TRBV10-3 and TRBJ1-6; 8 nucleotides align to TRBD1. Germline V gene data show CDR1 as ENHRY and CDR2 as SYGVKD. The CDR3 runs 14 residues. J was trimmed by 8 bases and V by 0 bases; bases with no gene match: 0. This CDR3 reads CAISESTGDSPLHF. The CDR3 coding sequence is TGTGCCATCAGTGAGTCGACAGGGGATTCACCCCTCCACTTT.

This chain links TRBV7-8 with TRBJ2-4; 7 bases agree with TRBD2. Germline lookup yields CDR1 SGHVS and CDR2 FQNEAQ. The CDR3 spans 18 residues. The V segment lost 1 base and the J segment 0 bases; nucleotides outside the gene matches: 9. As DNA, the CDR3 is TGTGCCAGCAGCTTAGGGGGGGGACCTTTCCTAGCCAAAAACATTCAGTACTTC. It yields the protein CASSLGGGPFLAKNIQYF.

V gene TRBV7-2 combines with J gene TRBJ2-5; the D gene is possibly TRBD1 (6 bases). The V end was cut by 2 bases, the J end by 1 base, with 11 bases between. This CDR3 spans 15 amino acids. Germline loops: CDR1 SGHTA, CDR2 FQGNSA. Here the CDR3 reads CASSLNQGIQETQYF. The DNA for the CDR3 is TGTGCCAGCAGCTTAAATCAGGGGATCCAAGAGACCCAGTACTTC.

This chain joins TRBV6-6 and TRBJ2-5; 8 bases fit TRBD2. V was clipped by 2 bases and J by 5 bases; unmatched bases: 4. The CDR3 spans 14 residues. CDR1 MNHNY and CDR2 SVGAGI come from the germline V gene (reference sequence). CDR3 protein: CASSYREGWETQYF. CDR3 DNA: TGTGCCAGCAGTTACCGGGAGGGGTGGGAGACCCAGTACTTC.

The rearrangement joins TRBV2 to TRBJ2-5; D is unclear. The CDR3 totals 10 residues. Trimming left V 9 bases short and J 5 bases short, with 7 bases between. Germline V lookup: CDR1 SNHLY, CDR2 FYNNEI. The CDR3 loop reads CASGSETQYF. The CDR3 DNA reads TGTGCCAGTGGGTCGGAGACCCAGTACTTC.

This clone was observed a few times. The CDR3 sequence is CASSKGQGSYEQYF. CDR3 in DNA: TGTGCCAGTAGTAAGGGACAGGGCTCCTACGAGCAGTACTTC. This rearrangement joins TRBV19 to TRBJ2-7, with TRBD1 matching over 9 bases. J was trimmed by 0 bases and V by 4 bases; bases with no gene match: 1. The CDR3 length is 14 residues. Germline CDR1 LNHDA, CDR2 SQIVND (reference sequence).

The rearrangement links TRBV11-1 to TRBJ2-3; 13 positions agree with TRBD2. This CDR3 has 15 amino acids. Germline CDR1 is SGHAT and CDR2 is FQDESV (reference sequence). After removal of 6 bases from V and 7 bases from J, the junction contained 7 bases not matched to a gene. The CDR3 DNA reads TGTGCCAGCAGGCCCGGGACTAGCGGGGATTATACGCAGTATTTT. This codes for CASRPGTSGDYTQYF.

The J gene is TRBJ2-7, the V gene TRBV2; TRBD1 matches at 7 bases. The CDR3 loop spans 17 amino acids. V shed 7 bases, J shed 5 bases, and the junction held 20 bases outside the gene matches. Germline loops: CDR1 SNHLY, CDR2 FYNNEI. The CDR3 DNA reads TGTGCCAGCAATCACCCCCCCCACAGGGGAGTAGGCAACGAGCAGTACTTC. It codes for CASNHPPHRGVGNEQYF.

The chain has TRBV28 and TRBJ1-4; D not certain. The ends were cut back, 5 bases at V and 4 bases at J, with 17 bases in the middle. CDR3 length: 16 amino acids. Germline V gene sequence: CDR1 MDHEN, CDR2 SYDVKM. This CDR3 is CASSPSVTADNEKLFF. CDR3 bases: TGTGCCAGCAGTCCCTCCGTGACGGCCGATAATGAAAAACTGTTTTTT.